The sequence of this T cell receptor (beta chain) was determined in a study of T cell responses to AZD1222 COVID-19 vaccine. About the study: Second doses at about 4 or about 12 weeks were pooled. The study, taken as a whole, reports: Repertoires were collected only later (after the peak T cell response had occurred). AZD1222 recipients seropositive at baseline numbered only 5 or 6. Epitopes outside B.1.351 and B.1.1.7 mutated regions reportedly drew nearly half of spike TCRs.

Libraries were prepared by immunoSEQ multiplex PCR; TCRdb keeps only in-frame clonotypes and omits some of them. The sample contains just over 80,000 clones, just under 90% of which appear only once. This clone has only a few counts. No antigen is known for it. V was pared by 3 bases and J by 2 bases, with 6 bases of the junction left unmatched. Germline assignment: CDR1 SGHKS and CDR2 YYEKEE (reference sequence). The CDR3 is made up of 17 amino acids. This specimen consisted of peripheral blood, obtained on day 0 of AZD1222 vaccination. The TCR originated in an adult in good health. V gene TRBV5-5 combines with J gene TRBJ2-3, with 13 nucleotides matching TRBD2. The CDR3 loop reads CASSSAGLAGFTDTQYF. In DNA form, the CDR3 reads TGTGCCAGCAGCTCGGCGGGACTAGCGGGGTTCACAGATACGCAGTATTTT.